Detailed here is one TCR beta chain. Its antigen is undetermined. Time point of the sample: pretreatment peripheral blood. Germline CDR1 reads SGHNT; CDR2 reads YENEEA. V trimming: 2 bases; J trimming: 0 bases; junction bases outside the gene matches: 1. The CDR3 spans 15 residues. These data come from a study of PD-L1 blockade in urothelial cancer. Study-level information: The patients first took atezolizumab in about 2014, receiving 1,200 mg intravenously every 3 weeks. About nine tenths of the roughly 30 patients were men with bladder-origin urothelial cancer. The analyses of blood took place 3 weeks (second dose) and 6 weeks after treatment start. Overall study findings and caveats: In blood at 3 weeks, tumor-associated clones expanded more among patients with durable benefit.

Generated by immunoSEQ multiplex PCR, the TCRdb table keeps only in-frame clones and is missing some. The sample has 95,000 or so clones; 87% are singletons. The TCR sequence derives from a man aged 60 to 69 with urothelial cancer. The sequencing used PBMCs, collected around atezolizumab (anti-PD-L1) treatment. The rearrangement uses TRBV11-3 and TRBJ2-1, with TRBD1 identical over 7 bases. CDR3 residues: CASSLTGVSYNEQFF. Written as DNA, the CDR3 is TGTGCCAGCAGCTTAACAGGGGTCTCCTACAATGAGCAGTTCTTC.